This entry lists 2 T cell receptor beta chains sequenced from one sample in a study of control samples from healthy donors and cancer patients. Data came from immunoSEQ multiplex PCR; TCRdb stores just in-frame clones and leaves some out. The sample shows 150,000 or so clones, about 90% of them seen only once. The specimen sequenced was blood. These receptors originate from a man younger than 35 in good health.

CDR3 sequence (DNA): TGTGCCAGCAGCCGACCCACAGGGAACACCGGGGAGCTGTTTTTT. Amino acid sequence: CASSRPTGNTGELFF. The chain links TRBV5-4 to TRBJ2-2; D possibly corresponds to TRBD1 (5 bases). The V end lost 4 bases, the J end lost 1 base, and 11 bases lay between the germline ends. This CDR3 contains 15 residues. Germline V lookup: CDR1 SGHNT, CDR2 YYREEE (reference sequence).

This sequence joins TRBV12-5 and TRBJ2-1, with D perhaps matching TRBD1 or TRBD2 (5 bases each). This CDR3 is 14 amino acids long. Germline loops: CDR1 LGHNT, CDR2 FRNRAP. Between the trimmed V and J ends, which lost 3 bases and 4 bases, there was a span of 10 bases. The CDR3 is CASGLSGSYNEQFF. CDR3 DNA: TGTGCTAGTGGTTTATCAGGGAGTTACAATGAGCAGTTCTTC.